The 32 T cell receptor beta chains in this list originate from one sample, sequenced in a study of T cells after yellow fever vaccination. Using its own MiXCR run on the 5' RACE reads, TCRdb lists one record per CDR3 protein. The table lists more than 300,000 distinct CDR3 sequences, about 6.9% of them singletons, with around 17% in the top ten. This specimen consisted of PBMCs, obtained around 45 days after the first yellow fever vaccination. Receptors originate from a man aged 18 to 30 who received the YFV17D yellow fever vaccine.

The chain combines TRBV9 with TRBJ2-5; TRBD2 is a possible D gene (5 bases). CDR3 length equals 14 residues. V was clipped by 0 bases and J by 0 bases, with 6 bases between them. CDR1 is SGDLS and CDR2 is YYNGEE in the germline V gene. The CDR3: CASSVGGYQETQYF. The DNA of the CDR3 is TGTGCCAGCAGCGTAGGAGGGTACCAAGAGACCCAGTACTTC.

The chain uses TRBV18 and TRBJ2-3; possibly TRBD2 for D (7 bases). This CDR3 comprises 16 residues. The V and J ends lost 0 bases and 3 bases respectively, with 13 bases between them. Germline-derived CDR1 and CDR2 are KGHSH and LQKENI. Here the CDR3 DNA reads TGTGCCAGCTCACCACCGAATGGGAGGGGGACAGATACGCAGTATTTT. Amino acid sequence: CASSPPNGRGTDTQYF.

This clonotype was found many times. The V gene is TRBV20-1, the J gene TRBJ2-4, with no clear D. CDR1 DFQATT and CDR2 SNEGSKA come from the germline V gene (reference sequence). This CDR3 has 13 residues. The ends were cut back, 6 bases at V and 0 bases at J, with 9 bases in the middle. The CDR3 region is CSAADLAKNIQYF. Written as DNA, the CDR3 is TGCAGTGCGGCAGATTTAGCCAAAAACATTCAGTACTTC.

Notes on this clonotype: Germline and junction disagree at one end, which may indicate a read error. This chain links TRBV5-4 with TRBJ1-2; perhaps TRBD1 as D (5 bases). The germline gives CDR1 SGHNT, CDR2 YYREEE (reference sequence). The CDR3 is made up of 14 amino acids. CDR3 loop: CDSSFRGPGVGYTF. The CDR3 DNA sequence: TGTGACAGCAGCTTTCGGGGACCCGGTGTTGGCTACACCTTC.

The V call is TRBV7-2, the J call TRBJ1-6; D is undetermined. Trimming took 6 bases from V and 9 from J, leaving 12 bases between them. The CDR3 spans 13 residues. Germline V CDR1 and CDR2: SGHTA, FQGNSA. This chain's CDR3 is CASRLQQPSPLHF. The CDR3 DNA is TGTGCCAGCAGGTTACAACAGCCTTCACCCCTCCACTTT.

This clonotype was detected once. The rearrangement links TRBV20-1 to TRBJ2-1, with TRBD1 matching over 7 bases. V gave up 2 bases and J gave up 0 bases; unmatched junction bases: 7. Germline loops: CDR1 DFQATT, CDR2 SNEGSKA (reference sequence). The CDR3 has 16 amino acids. In DNA, the CDR3 is TGCAGTGCTAGAAGCGCGACAGGGAGCTCCTACAATGAGCAGTTCTTC. Amino acids: CSARSATGSSYNEQFF.

This chain joins TRBV30 and TRBJ2-3; TRBD1 or TRBD2 may be the D gene (6 bases each). Germline V CDR1 and CDR2: GTSNPN, SVGIG (reference sequence). The CDR3 spans 14 residues. V shed 1 base and J shed 5 bases, with 13 bases lying between them. The CDR3 DNA reads as TGTGCCTGGAGTGGGTCGGGGGCCGGAGATACGCAGTATTTT. Its translation: CAWSGSGAGDTQYF.

This clonotype was counted at least ten times. This chain uses TRBV5-1 with TRBJ2-3, with 10 bases identical to TRBD1. The CDR3 has 15 amino acids. The V segment lost 1 base and the J segment 7 bases; nucleotides outside the gene matches: 6. Per germline, CDR1 SGHRS and CDR2 YFSETQ. The CDR3 nucleotides read TGCGCCAGCAGCTTGCAGGGACAGGGGACGTATACGCAGTATTTT. Protein sequence: CASSLQGQGTYTQYF.

This clonotype was seen more than once but under ten times. The genes are TRBV30 and TRBJ2-1; TRBD1 might be the D (5 bases). The V end was cut by 8 bases, the J end by 7 bases, with 15 bases between. The CDR3 has 12 residues. Per the germline V gene, CDR1 is GTSNPN and CDR2 is SVGIG (reference sequence). CDR3 in DNA: TGTGCCGGTAACCCACAGGCAAATGAGCAGTTCTTC. Protein sequence: CAGNPQANEQFF.

V usage is TRBV12-3 or TRBV12-4 and J usage is TRBJ1-2; 9 nucleotides align to TRBD1. The CDR3 is 13 amino acids. V lost 6 bases to trimming and J lost 7 bases; unmatched junction nucleotides: 6. CDR3 residues: CASRDRDRAGYTF. The CDR3 DNA is TGTGCCAGCAGGGACCGGGACAGGGCTGGCTACACCTTC.

This clonotype came up many times. This chain links TRBV6-2 or TRBV6-3 with TRBJ2-5, with D unclear. Germline CDR1 MNHEY, CDR2 SVGEGT. The CDR3 sequence is 14 residues long. V lost 0 bases and J lost 6, with 11 bases in between. This chain's CDR3 is CASSYSRTSKTQYF. In nucleotides, the CDR3 is TGTGCCAGCAGTTACTCGAGGACCAGTAAGACCCAGTACTTC.

CDR3 sequence (DNA): TGCAGTGTCGCTAGGGGACCGCATCCCTACGAGCAGTACGTC. Amino acid sequence: CSVARGPHPYEQYV. V gene TRBV20-1 combines with J gene TRBJ2-7; D tentatively reads TRBD1 or TRBD2 (5 bases each). Deletions cut 7 bases from V and 2 bases from J, with 18 bases between. CDR3 length: 14 residues. From germline, CDR1 is DFQATT and CDR2 SNEGSKA (reference sequence).

The table lists this clonotype with a few counts. The chain recombines TRBV20-1 with TRBJ2-3; D is undetermined. Looked up from germline, CDR1 is DFQATT and CDR2 is SNEGSKA (reference sequence). The V and J ends lost 0 bases and 6 bases respectively, with 7 bases between them. The CDR3 is 12 residues long. The CDR3 nucleotides read TGCAGTGCTAGAGATCACCTGGATACGCAGTATTTT. The encoded protein is CSARDHLDTQYF.

This chain joins TRBV7-3 and TRBJ1-6; tentative D call: TRBD1 (6 bases). The V end was cut by 5 bases, the J end by 7 bases, with 12 bases between. This CDR3 comprises 14 residues. Germline V gives CDR1 SGHTA, CDR2 FQGTGA. CDR3 coding DNA: TGTGCCAGCAGCGTGGGAACAGGGAATTCACCCCTCCACTTT. This sequence encodes CASSVGTGNSPLHF.

This clonotype has more than one count but fewer than ten. The rearrangement joins TRBV5-1 to TRBJ2-2; no firm D call. The V gene's germline CDR1 is SGHRS and CDR2 YFSETQ. V lost 0 bases to trimming and J lost 4 bases, with 10 bases between them. CDR3 length: 15 residues. The CDR3, as DNA: TGCGCCAGCAGCTTGGGCCAGTCCGTCACCGGGGAGCTGTTTTTT. Amino acids: CASSLGQSVTGELFF. Supplemented by reference TRBV5-1 and TRBJ2-2, the full variable domain reads KAGVTQTPRYLIKTRGQQVTLSCSPISGHRSVSWYQQTPGQGLQFLFEYFSETQRNKGNFPGRFSGRQFSNSRSEMNVSTLELGDSALYLCASSLGQSVTGELFFGEGSRLTVL.

This chain uses TRBV5-4 with TRBJ1-2; D not certain. This CDR3 is built from 15 residues. V was clipped by 0 bases and J by 2 bases, with 11 bases between them. Germline assignment: CDR1 SGHNT and CDR2 YYREEE (reference sequence). The CDR3 loop reads CASSLERGTNYGYTF. The CDR3 DNA follows: TGTGCCAGCAGCTTGGAACGGGGAACCAACTATGGCTACACCTTC.

This clonotype was recorded many times. The chain couples TRBV4-1 to TRBJ1-6; TRBD1 matches 7 bases. Trimming cost V 1 base and J 9 bases; bases outside gene matches: 6. The CDR3 spans 15 residues. Germline V gene lookup returns CDR1 MGHRA and CDR2 YSYEKL. The CDR3 nucleotides are TGCGCCAGCAGCCAAGGTAACAGGGGTTTTTCACCCCTCCACTTT. Translation gives CASSQGNRGFSPLHF.

The chain is built from TRBV11-2 and TRBJ2-3; 8 nucleotides line up with TRBD2. The CDR3 loop spans 19 amino acids. From germline, CDR1 is SGHAT and CDR2 FQNNGV. Unmatched junction bases numbered 23, after V lost 5 bases and J lost 7 bases. CDR3 sequence reads: CASSPRTNRVLAARNTQYF. DNA for the CDR3: TGTGCCAGCAGCCCCCGTACAAATCGGGTACTAGCGGCGCGAAATACGCAGTATTTT.

The CDR3 DNA reads as TGTGCCATCAGTGTGTCGTCGGCAGTCGCTAACTATGGCTACACCTTC. This sequence encodes CAISVSSAVANYGYTF. The chain links TRBV10-3 to TRBJ1-2; D is undetermined. Germline CDR1 is ENHRY and CDR2 is SYGVKD. The CDR3 is made up of 16 amino acids. Trimming left V 4 bases short and J 0 bases short, with 15 bases between.

In its sample, this clonotype was seen a few times. J is TRBJ2-3 and V is TRBV29-1; 8 bases are shared with TRBD2. The CDR3 runs to 13 residues. With V trimmed by 6 bases and J by 6 bases, 8 bases remained unmatched. The V gene's germline CDR1 is SQVTM and CDR2 ANQGSEA. DNA of the CDR3: TGCAGCGTCCGGGCGGGGGGAGGCGATACGCAGTATTTT. Its translation: CSVRAGGGDTQYF.

This clonotype has just a few counts. V is TRBV5-4 and J is TRBJ1-1; possible D gene TRBD1, 6 bases. This CDR3 region has 15 residues. The ends were cut back, 0 bases at V and 5 bases at J, with 14 bases in the middle. Germline CDR1 is SGHNT and CDR2 is YYREEE (reference sequence). The CDR3 DNA is TGTGCCAGCAGCTTGGGTGGCAGGGGAGGAACTGAAGCTTTCTTT. Encoded protein: CASSLGGRGGTEAFF.

The table lists this clonotype with a few counts. V usage is TRBV12-3 or TRBV12-4 and J usage is TRBJ1-1; no definite D call. V gave up 3 bases and J gave up 11 bases, with 10 bases separating them. The length of the CDR3 is 11 residues. The CDR3 DNA reads TGTGCCAGCAGTTTCTTGGGGAATGCTTTCTTT. This encodes CASSFLGNAFF.

This clonotype turned up a few times. The rearrangement uses TRBV19 and TRBJ2-3, with 10 bases lining up with TRBD1. Looked up from germline, CDR1 is LNHDA and CDR2 is SQIVND (reference sequence). This CDR3 is built from 15 residues. The J segment lost 0 bases and the V segment lost 9 bases, leaving 6 bases of the junction unmatched. In nucleotides, the CDR3 is TGTGCCAGCCGGGACAGGGGTCCTAGCACAGATACGCAGTATTTT. Protein sequence: CASRDRGPSTDTQYF.

This clonotype was seen a few times. CDR3 in DNA: TGTGCCAGTAGTATAGGAAGGGGGGCCGGTGCCGGGGAGCTGTTTTTT. This sequence encodes CASSIGRGAGAGELFF. J is TRBJ2-2 and V is TRBV19; D might be TRBD1 or TRBD2, each matching 6 bases. Trimming removed 1 base from V and 6 bases from J, with 15 bases in between. This CDR3 has 16 amino acids. Germline CDR1 reads LNHDA; CDR2 reads SQIVND (reference sequence).

The chain couples TRBV28 to TRBJ2-2, with D perhaps assigned TRBD1 or TRBD2 (6 bases each). The V end was cut by 2 bases, the J end by 3 bases, with 13 bases between. The CDR3 is 16 residues long. Germline V lookup: CDR1 MDHEN, CDR2 SYDVKM. CDR3 in DNA: TGTGCCAGCAGTTTAAGGCGGGGACACTACACCGGGGAGCTGTTTTTT. Translation gives CASSLRRGHYTGELFF. The variable domain in full, with the rest retrieved from reference TRBV28 and TRBJ2-2, is DVKVTQSSRYLVKRTGEKVFLECVQDMDHENMFWYRQDPGLGLRLIYFSYDVKMKEKGDIPEGYSVSREKKERFSLILESASTNQTSMYLCASSLRRGHYTGELFFGEGSRLTVL.

This clonotype was seen more than once but under ten times. The V and J genes are TRBV7-9 and TRBJ1-5; D is perhaps TRBD1 (6 bases). The V gene lost 6 bases and the J gene lost 6 bases, with 15 bases spanning the gap. The CDR3 has 14 residues. In germline, CDR1 is SEHNR, CDR2 FQNEAQ (reference sequence). In DNA form, the CDR3 reads TGTGCCAGCAGTCTAACAGGGAGATCTCAGCCCCAGCATTTT. It specifies CASSLTGRSQPQHF.

In this sample, this clonotype turned up a few times. This chain links TRBV29-1 with TRBJ2-3; no firm D call. The germline V gene has CDR1 SQVTM and CDR2 ANQGSEA. V lost 7 bases and J lost 1, with 18 bases in between. This CDR3 region has 15 residues. The DNA of the CDR3 is TGCAGCGCCCAAGGCGACACTTCGCGCACAGATACGCAGTATTTT. Translated: CSAQGDTSRTDTQYF.

This clonotype turned up a few times. V and J are TRBV9 and TRBJ2-3, with D unresolved. Trimming took off 3 bases at V and 10 bases at J, with 15 bases between the two ends. Germline V CDR1 and CDR2: SGDLS, YYNGEE. This CDR3 contains 13 residues. CDR3 in DNA: TGTGCCAGCAGCGAGACGGGTACTTATGCGCAGTATTTT. Its translation is CASSETGTYAQYF.

The V gene is TRBV5-1, the J gene TRBJ1-2, with TRBD1 matching 7 bases. Germline V gene sequence: CDR1 SGHRS, CDR2 YFSETQ. The CDR3 is made up of 16 amino acids. V lost 4 bases to trimming and J lost 0 bases; unmatched junction nucleotides: 9. CDR3 DNA sequence: TGCGCCAGCAGCCTACTGGGACAGCCCGCTAACTATGGCTACACCTTC. Protein: CASSLLGQPANYGYTF.

This clonotype has ten or more counts. The chain has TRBV7-2 and TRBJ2-5; tentative D call: TRBD2 (5 bases). The CDR3 runs to 14 residues. The V gene lost 5 bases and the J gene lost 4 bases, with 14 bases spanning the gap. CDR1 and CDR2 (germline): SGHTA, FQGNSA. The CDR3 here is CASSPPGGRETQYF. The DNA of the CDR3 is TGTGCCAGCAGCCCTCCGGGCGGGCGAGAGACCCAGTACTTC.

This clonotype occurred a few times. The rearrangement links TRBV28 to TRBJ1-5, with D possibly matching TRBD1 (5 bases). The CDR3 runs to 14 residues. Between the trimmed V and J ends, which lost 4 bases and 5 bases, there was a span of 12 bases. The germline V gene encodes CDR1 MDHEN and CDR2 SYDVKM. CDR3 DNA: TGTGCCAGCAGTTCCCCAGACAGATATCAGCCCCAGCATTTT. Translation: CASSSPDRYQPQHF.

This clonotype was counted a few times. The genes are TRBV7-2 and TRBJ1-2; perhaps TRBD1 as D (5 bases). V was shortened by 5 bases and J by 8 bases, with 21 bases between the two germline ends. CDR1 is SGHTA, CDR2 FQGNSA, per germline. This CDR3 has 15 amino acids. CDR3 nucleotide sequence: TGTGCCAGCAGCCAGCGCCGGGCAGGGAAAGAGGGCTACACCTTC. Encoded protein: CASSQRRAGKEGYTF.